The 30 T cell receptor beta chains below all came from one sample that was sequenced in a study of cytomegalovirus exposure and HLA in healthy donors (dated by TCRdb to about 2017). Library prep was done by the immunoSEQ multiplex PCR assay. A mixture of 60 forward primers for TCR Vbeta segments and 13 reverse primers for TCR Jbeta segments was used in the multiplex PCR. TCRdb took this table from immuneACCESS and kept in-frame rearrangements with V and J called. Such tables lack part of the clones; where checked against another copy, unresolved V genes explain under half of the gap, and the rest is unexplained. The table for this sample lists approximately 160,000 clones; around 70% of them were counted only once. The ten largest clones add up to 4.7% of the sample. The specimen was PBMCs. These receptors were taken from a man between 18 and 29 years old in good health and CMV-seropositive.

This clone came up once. The CDR3, as DNA: TGTGCCAGCAGTTTAAGGGGGTCCACAGGAGTTTTCAACTATGGCTACACCTTC. Protein product: CASSLRGSTGVFNYGYTF. This sequence joins TRBV28 and TRBJ1-2, with TRBD1 as a possible D gene (6 bases). Trimming removed 2 bases from V and 2 bases from J, with 21 bases in between. CDR3 length equals 18 residues. Germline V gene lookup returns CDR1 MDHEN and CDR2 SYDVKM.

CDR3 sequence reads: CASSQDTYGYTF. In DNA form, the CDR3 reads TGCGCCAGCAGCCAGGATACCTATGGCTACACCTTC. The J gene is TRBJ1-2, the V gene TRBV5-1, with D hard to call. Germline V gene sequence: CDR1 SGHRS, CDR2 YFSETQ. Deletions cut 4 bases from V and 4 bases from J, with 8 bases between. CDR3 size: 12 residues.

CDR3 coding DNA: TGTGCCAGCAGTGCTGGGACAGGGGCTCAGCCCCAGCATTTT. Translation: CASSAGTGAQPQHF. The rearrangement links TRBV6-4 to TRBJ1-5, with 10 bases identical to TRBD1. Per the germline V gene, CDR1 is MRHNA and CDR2 is SNTAGT. The CDR3 has 14 residues. The ends lost 4 bases at V and 6 bases at J; junction bases unmatched: 3.

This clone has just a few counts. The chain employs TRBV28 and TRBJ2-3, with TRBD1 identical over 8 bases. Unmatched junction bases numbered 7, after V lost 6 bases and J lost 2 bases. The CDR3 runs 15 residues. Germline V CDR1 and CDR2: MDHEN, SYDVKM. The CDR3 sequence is CASSAGQDNTDTQYF. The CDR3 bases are TGTGCCAGCAGCGCGGGACAGGACAACACAGATACGCAGTATTTT.

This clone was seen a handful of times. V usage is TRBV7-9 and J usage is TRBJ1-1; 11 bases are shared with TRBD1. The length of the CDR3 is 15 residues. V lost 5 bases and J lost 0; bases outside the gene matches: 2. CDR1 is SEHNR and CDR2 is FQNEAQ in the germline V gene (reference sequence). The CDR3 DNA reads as TGTGCCAGCAGCAAGGGACAGGGGGTGAACACTGAAGCTTTCTTT. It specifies CASSKGQGVNTEAFF.

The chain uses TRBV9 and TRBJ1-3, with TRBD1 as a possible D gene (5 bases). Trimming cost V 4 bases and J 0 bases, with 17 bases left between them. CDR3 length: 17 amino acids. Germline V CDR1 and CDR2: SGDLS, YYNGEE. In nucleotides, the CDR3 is TGTGCCAGCAGCCGTGGGGCAGGCCATCTCTCTGGAAACACCATATATTTT. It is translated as CASSRGAGHLSGNTIYF.

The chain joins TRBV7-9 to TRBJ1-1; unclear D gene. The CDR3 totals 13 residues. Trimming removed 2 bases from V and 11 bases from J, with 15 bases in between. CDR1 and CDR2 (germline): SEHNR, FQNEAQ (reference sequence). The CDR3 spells CASSLLGSLLAFF. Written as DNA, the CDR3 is TGTGCCAGCAGCTTATTAGGTAGCTTGTTGGCTTTCTTT.

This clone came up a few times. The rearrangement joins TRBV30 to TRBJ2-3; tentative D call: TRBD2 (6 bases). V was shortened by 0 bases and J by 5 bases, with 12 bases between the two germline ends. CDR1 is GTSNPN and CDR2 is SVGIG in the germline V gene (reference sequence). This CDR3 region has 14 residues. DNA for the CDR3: TGTGCCTGGAGTGTCCGGGACTGGGGAGATACGCAGTATTTT. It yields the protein CAWSVRDWGDTQYF.

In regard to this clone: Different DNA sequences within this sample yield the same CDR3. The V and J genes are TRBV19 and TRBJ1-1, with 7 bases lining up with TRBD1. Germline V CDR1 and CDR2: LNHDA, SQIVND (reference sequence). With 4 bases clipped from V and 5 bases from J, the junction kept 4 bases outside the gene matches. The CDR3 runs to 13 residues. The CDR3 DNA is TGTGCCAGTAGTACCCAGACAGGGACTGAAGCTTTCTTT. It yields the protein CASSTQTGTEAFF.

The CDR3 DNA follows: TGTGCCAGCAGCTCACTAGCGGAATCTATCCTTAGCTCCTACAATGAGCAGTTCTTC. Its translation is CASSSLAESILSSYNEQFF. V is TRBV5-4 and J is TRBJ2-1; 8 nucleotides line up with TRBD2. After removal of 3 bases from V and 0 bases from J, the junction contained 14 bases not matched to a gene. This CDR3 has 19 residues. CDR1 SGHNT and CDR2 YYREEE come from the germline V gene (reference sequence).

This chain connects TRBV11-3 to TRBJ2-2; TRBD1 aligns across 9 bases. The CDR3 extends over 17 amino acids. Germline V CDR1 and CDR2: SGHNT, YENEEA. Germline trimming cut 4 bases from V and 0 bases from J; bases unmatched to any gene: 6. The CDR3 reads CASSSRGTGSNTGELFF. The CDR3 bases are TGTGCCAGCAGCTCGCGAGGGACAGGGTCGAACACCGGGGAGCTGTTTTTT.

The DNA for the CDR3 is TGTGCCAGCAGCTTAGAGAGTTTCACCGGGGAGCTGTTTTTT. It is translated as CASSLESFTGELFF. The rearrangement links TRBV7-2 to TRBJ2-2; the D is unclear. There are 14 residues in the CDR3. Trimming left V 1 base short and J 4 bases short, with 7 bases between. Germline loops: CDR1 SGHTA, CDR2 FQGNSA.

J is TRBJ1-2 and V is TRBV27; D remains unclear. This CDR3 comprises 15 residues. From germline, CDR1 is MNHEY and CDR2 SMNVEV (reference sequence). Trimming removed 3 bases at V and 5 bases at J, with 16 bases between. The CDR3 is CASSFSRGPFYGYTF. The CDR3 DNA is TGTGCCAGCAGTTTCTCTCGGGGTCCCTTTTATGGCTACACCTTC.

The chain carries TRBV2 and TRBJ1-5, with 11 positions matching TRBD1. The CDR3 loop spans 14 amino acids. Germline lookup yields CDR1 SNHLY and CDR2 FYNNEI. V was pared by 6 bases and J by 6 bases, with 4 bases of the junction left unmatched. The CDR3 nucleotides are TGTGCCAGCAGCGGACAGGGGGCTTTTCAGCCCCAGCATTTT. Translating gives CASSGQGAFQPQHF. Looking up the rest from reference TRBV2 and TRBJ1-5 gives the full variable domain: EPEVTQTPSHQVTQMGQEVILRCVPISNHLYFYWYRQILGQKVEFLVSFYNNEISEKSEIFDDQFSVERPDGSNFTLKIRSTKLEDSAMYFCASSGQGAFQPQHFGDGTRLSIL.

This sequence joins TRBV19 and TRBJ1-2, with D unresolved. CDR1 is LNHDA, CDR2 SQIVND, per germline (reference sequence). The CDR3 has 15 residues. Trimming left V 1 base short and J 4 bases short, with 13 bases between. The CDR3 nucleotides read TGTGCCAGTAGTATAGGCTACAGTTCCTCCTATGGCTACACCTTC. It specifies CASSIGYSSSYGYTF.

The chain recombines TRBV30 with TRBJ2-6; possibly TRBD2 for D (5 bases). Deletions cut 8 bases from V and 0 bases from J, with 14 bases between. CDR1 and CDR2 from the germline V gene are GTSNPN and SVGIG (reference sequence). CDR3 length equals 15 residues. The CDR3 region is CARLLEDSGANVLTF. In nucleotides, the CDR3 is TGTGCCCGCTTACTGGAGGACTCTGGGGCCAACGTCCTGACTTTC.

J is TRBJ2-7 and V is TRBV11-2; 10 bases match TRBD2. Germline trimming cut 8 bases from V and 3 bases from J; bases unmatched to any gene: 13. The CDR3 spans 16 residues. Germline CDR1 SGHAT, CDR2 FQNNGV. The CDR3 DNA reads TGTGCCAGCGCCCCGCCAGGGCTAGCGGGAGACTACGAGCAGTACGTC. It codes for CASAPPGLAGDYEQYV.

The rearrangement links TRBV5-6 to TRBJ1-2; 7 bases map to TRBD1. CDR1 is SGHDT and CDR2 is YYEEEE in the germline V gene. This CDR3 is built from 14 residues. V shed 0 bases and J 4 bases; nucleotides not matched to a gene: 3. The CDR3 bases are TGTGCCAGCAGCTTGGTTGCAGGGGGCTATGGCTACACCTTC. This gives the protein CASSLVAGGYGYTF.

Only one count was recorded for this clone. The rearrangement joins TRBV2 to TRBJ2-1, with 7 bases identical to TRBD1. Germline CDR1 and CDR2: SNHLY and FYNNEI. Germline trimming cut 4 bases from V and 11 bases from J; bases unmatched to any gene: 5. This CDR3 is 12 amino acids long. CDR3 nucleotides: TGTGCCAGCAGTGGACAGGGACCTCAGCAGTTCTTC. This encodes CASSGQGPQQFF.

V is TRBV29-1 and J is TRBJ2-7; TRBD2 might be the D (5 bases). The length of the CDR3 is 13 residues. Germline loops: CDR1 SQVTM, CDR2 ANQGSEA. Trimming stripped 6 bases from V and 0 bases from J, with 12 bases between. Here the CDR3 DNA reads TGCAGCGTCATGACGGGAAGCTCCTACGAGCAGTACGTC. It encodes CSVMTGSSYEQYV.

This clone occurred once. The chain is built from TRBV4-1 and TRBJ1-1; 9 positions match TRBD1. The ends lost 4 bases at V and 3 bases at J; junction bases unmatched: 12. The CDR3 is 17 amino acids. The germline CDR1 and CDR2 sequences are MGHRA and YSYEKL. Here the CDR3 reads CASSPQSGQGRDTEAFF. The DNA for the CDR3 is TGCGCCAGCAGCCCACAATCGGGACAGGGAAGGGACACTGAAGCTTTCTTT.

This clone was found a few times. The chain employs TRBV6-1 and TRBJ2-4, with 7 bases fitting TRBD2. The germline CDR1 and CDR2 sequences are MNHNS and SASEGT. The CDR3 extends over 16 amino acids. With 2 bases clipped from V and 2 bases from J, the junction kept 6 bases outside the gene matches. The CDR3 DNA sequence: TGTGCCAGCAGTGAAAATCCGACTAGCTCCAAAAACATTCAGTACTTC. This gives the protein CASSENPTSSKNIQYF.

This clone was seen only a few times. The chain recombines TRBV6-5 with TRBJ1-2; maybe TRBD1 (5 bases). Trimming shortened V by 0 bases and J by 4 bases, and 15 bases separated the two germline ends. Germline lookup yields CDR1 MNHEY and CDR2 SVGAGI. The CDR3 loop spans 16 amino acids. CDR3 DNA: TGTGCCAGCAGTTACTCGAGTTCAGCAGGGTCCTATGGCTACACCTTC. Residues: CASSYSSSAGSYGYTF.

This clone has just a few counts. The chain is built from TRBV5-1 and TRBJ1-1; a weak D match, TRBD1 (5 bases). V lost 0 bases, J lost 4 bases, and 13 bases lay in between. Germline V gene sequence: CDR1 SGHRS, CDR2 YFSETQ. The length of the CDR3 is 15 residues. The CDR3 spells CASSLVGRVGTEAFF. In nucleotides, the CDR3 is TGCGCCAGCAGCTTGGTAGGCAGGGTGGGCACTGAAGCTTTCTTT.

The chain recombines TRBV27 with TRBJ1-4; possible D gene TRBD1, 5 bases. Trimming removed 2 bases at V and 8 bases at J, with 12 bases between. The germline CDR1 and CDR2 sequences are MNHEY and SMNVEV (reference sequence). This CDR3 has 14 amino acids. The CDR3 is CASSLPGVREKLFF. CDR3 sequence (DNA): TGTGCCAGCAGTTTACCGGGGGTACGCGAAAAACTGTTTTTT.

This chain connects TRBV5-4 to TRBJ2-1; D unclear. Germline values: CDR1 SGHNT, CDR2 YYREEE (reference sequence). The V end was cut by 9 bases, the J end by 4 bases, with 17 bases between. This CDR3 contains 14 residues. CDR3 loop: CATSESRGYNEQFF. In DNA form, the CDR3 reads TGTGCCACCTCTGAGAGCAGAGGTTACAATGAGCAGTTCTTC. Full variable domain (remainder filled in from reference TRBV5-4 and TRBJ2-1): ETGVTQSPTHLIKTRGQQVTLRCSSQSGHNTVSWYQQALGQGPQFIFQYYREEENGRGNFPPRFSGLQFPNYSSELNVNALELDDSALYLCATSESRGYNEQFFGPGTRLTVL.

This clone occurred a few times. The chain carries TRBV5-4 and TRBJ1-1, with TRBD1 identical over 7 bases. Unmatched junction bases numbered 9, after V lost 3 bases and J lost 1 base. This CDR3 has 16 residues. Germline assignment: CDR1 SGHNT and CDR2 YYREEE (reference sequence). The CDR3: CASSSGAGQENTEAFF. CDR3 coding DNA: TGTGCCAGCAGCTCCGGCGCCGGACAGGAGAACACTGAAGCTTTCTTT.

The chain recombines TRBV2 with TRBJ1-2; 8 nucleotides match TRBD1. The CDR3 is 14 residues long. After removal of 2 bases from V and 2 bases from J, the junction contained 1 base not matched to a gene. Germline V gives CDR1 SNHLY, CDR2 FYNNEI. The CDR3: CASSEQGANYGYTF. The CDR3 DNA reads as TGTGCCAGCAGTGAACAGGGGGCAAACTATGGCTACACCTTC.

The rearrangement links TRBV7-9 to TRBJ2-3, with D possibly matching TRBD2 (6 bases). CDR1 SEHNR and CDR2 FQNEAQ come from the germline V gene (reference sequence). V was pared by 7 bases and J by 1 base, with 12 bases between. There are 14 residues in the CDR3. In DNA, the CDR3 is TGTGCCAGCATCCGCGGGGCGGGCACAGATACGCAGTATTTT. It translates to CASIRGAGTDTQYF.

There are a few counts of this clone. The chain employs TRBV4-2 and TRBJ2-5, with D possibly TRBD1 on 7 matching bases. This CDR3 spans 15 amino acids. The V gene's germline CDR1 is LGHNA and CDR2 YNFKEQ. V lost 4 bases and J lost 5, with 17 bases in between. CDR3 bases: TGTGCCAGCAGCCGGCGAGCTGCAGGGGGGGAGACCCAGTACTTC. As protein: CASSRRAAGGETQYF.